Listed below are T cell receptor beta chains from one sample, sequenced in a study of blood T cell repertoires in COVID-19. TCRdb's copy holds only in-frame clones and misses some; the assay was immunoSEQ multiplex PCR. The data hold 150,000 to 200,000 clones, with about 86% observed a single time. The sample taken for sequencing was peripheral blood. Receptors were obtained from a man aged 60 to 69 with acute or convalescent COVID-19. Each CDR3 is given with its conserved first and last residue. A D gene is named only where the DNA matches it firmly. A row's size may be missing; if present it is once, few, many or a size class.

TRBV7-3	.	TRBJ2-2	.	CASSLNGDGELFF	TGTGCCAGCAGCTTAAACGGGGACGGGGAGCTGTTTTTT
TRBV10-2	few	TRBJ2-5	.	CASRAGRDSRRETQYF	TGCGCCAGCAGGGCGGGAAGGGATAGTCGTCGGGAGACCCAGTACTTC
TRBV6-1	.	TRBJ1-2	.	CASSEAVRPSDTF	TGTGCCAGCAGTGAAGCGGTCAGGCCCAGTGACACCTTC
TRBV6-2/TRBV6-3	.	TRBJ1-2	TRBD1	CASSLTGAGYTF	TGTGCCAGCAGTCTGACAGGGGCTGGCTACACCTTC
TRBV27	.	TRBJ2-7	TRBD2	CASRGKRGPYEQYF	TGTGCCAGCAGGGGTAAGCGGGGCCCCTACGAGCAGTACTTC
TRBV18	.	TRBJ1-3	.	CASSPSPAVGAGNTIYF	TGTGCCAGCTCACCAAGTCCGGCGGTCGGGGCTGGAAACACCATATATTTT
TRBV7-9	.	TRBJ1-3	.	CASSLQLTGSGNTIYF	TGTGCCAGCAGCTTGCAGCTGACAGGCTCTGGAAACACCATATATTTT
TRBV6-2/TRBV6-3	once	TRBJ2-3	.	CASSYSRRDTQYF	TGTGCCAGCAGTTACTCGAGAAGAGATACGCAGTATTTT
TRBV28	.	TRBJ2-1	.	CASSLPGISGFF	TGTGCCAGCAGTCTTCCCGGGATCTCGGGGTTCTTC
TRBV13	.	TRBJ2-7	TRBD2	CASSPRLAGYADQYEQYF	TGTGCCAGCAGCCCCCGACTAGCGGGGTACGCGGACCAGTACGAGCAGTACTTC
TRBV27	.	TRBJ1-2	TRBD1	CASSLSRVGQGLGYTF	TGTGCCAGCAGTTTATCTCGGGTGGGACAGGGGCTTGGCTACACCTTC
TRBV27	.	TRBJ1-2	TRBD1	CASSPYGQAINYGYTF	TGTGCCAGCAGTCCCTATGGACAGGCGATTAACTATGGCTACACCTTC
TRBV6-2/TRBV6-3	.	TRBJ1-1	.	CASSFSSRTEAFF	TGTGCCAGCAGTTTTTCGAGTCGTACTGAAGCTTTCTTT
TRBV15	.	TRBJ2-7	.	CATSRDFYEQYF	TGTGCCACCAGCAGAGACTTCTACGAGCAGTACTTC
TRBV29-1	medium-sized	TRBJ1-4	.	CSVEEAGRKLFF	TGCAGCGTTGAAGAAGCAGGGCGGAAACTGTTTTTT
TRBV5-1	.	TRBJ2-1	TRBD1	CASSLTGGPYNEQFF	TGCGCCAGCAGCTTAACAGGGGGCCCCTACAATGAGCAGTTCTTC
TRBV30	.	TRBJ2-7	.	CAWTQYRESYEQYF	TGTGCCTGGACCCAATACAGGGAGTCCTACGAGCAGTACTTC
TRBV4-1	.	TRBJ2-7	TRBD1	CASSQTDRERNEQYF	TGCGCCAGCAGCCAAACAGACAGGGAGCGGAACGAGCAGTACTTC
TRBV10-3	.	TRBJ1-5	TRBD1	CAAGDSPQPQHF	TGTGCGGCTGGGGACAGCCCTCAACCCCAGCATTTT
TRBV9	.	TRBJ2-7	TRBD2	CASSVLAGAGYEQYF	TGTGCCAGCAGCGTACTAGCGGGAGCAGGCTACGAGCAGTACTTC
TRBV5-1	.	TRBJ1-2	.	CASSRAGQIDYGYTF	TGCGCCAGCAGCAGAGCCGGACAGATCGACTATGGCTACACCTTC
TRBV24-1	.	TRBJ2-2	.	CASGDQTASNTGELFF	TGTGCCTCGGGGGATCAGACAGCCTCGAACACCGGGGAGCTGTTTTTT
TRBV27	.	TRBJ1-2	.	CASSLRRGAGYGYTF	TGTGCCAGCAGTTTAAGACGGGGGGCGGGGTATGGCTACACCTTC
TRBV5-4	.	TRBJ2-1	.	CASTRLSSYNEQFF	TGTGCCAGCACCAGACTCAGCTCCTACAATGAGCAGTTCTTC
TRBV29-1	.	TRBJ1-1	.	CSVSPWTGNTEAFF	TGCAGCGTTTCCCCCTGGACGGGAAACACTGAAGCTTTCTTT
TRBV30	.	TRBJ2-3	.	CAWSSSDTQYF	TGTGCCTGGAGTTCGTCGGATACGCAGTATTTT
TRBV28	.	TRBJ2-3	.	CASSPSGGRADTQYF	TGTGCCAGCAGTCCCAGTGGAGGCCGTGCAGATACGCAGTATTTT
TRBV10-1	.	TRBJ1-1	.	CASSEGPDTEAFF	TGCGCCAGCAGTGAGGGGCCTGACACTGAAGCTTTCTTT
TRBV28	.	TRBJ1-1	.	CASRKHGTEAFF	TGTGCCAGCAGAAAACACGGGACTGAAGCTTTCTTT
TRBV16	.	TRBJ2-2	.	CASSQVQAGELFF	TGTGCCAGCAGCCAGGTCCAGGCCGGGGAGCTGTTTTTT
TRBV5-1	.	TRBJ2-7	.	CASSLALGYEQYF	TGCGCCAGCAGCTTGGCTCTCGGCTACGAGCAGTACTTC
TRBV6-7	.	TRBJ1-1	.	CASSYCDRHGTEAFF	TGTGCCAGCAGTTACTGCGACAGACATGGGACTGAAGCTTTCTTT
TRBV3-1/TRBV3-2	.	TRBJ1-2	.	CASSQDASFRGGYTF	TGTGCCAGCAGCCAAGATGCGAGTTTTCGGGGTGGCTACACCTTC
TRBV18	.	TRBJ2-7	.	CASSERREQYF	TGTGCCAGCTCGGAAAGGAGAGAGCAGTACTTC
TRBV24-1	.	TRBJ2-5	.	CATSGGQQIQETQYF	TGTGCCACCAGTGGGGGGCAGCAGATACAAGAGACCCAGTACTTC
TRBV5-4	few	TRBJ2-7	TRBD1	CASSWQDRGTAYEQYF	TGTGCCAGCAGCTGGCAAGACAGGGGGACGGCCTACGAGCAGTACTTC
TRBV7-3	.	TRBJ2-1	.	CASSLSPGRGGDEQFF	TGTGCCAGCAGCTTATCCCCGGGGAGGGGGGGCGATGAGCAGTTCTTC
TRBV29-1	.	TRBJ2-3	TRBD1	CSVDGTGGSDTQYF	TGCAGCGTTGACGGGACAGGGGGTTCAGATACGCAGTATTTT
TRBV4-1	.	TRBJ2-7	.	CASSQEPPAGFSYEQYF	TGCGCCAGCAGCCAAGAGCCCCCAGCGGGCTTCTCCTACGAGCAGTACTTC
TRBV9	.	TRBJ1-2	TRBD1	CASSYRTGAYNYGYTF	TGTGCCAGCAGCTATCGGACAGGAGCATATAACTATGGCTACACCTTC
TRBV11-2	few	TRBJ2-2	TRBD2	CASSLVLAARNTGELFF	TGTGCCAGCAGCTTAGTACTAGCGGCCCGAAACACCGGGGAGCTGTTTTTT
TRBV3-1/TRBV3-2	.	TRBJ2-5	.	CASSQAGPGRETQYF	TGTGCCAGCAGCCAAGCCGGTCCAGGGCGAGAGACCCAGTACTTC
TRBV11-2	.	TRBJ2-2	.	CASSYQGAGELFF	TGTGCCAGCAGCTATCAAGGGGCCGGGGAGCTGTTTTTT
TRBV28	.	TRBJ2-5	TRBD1	CASSPGTDPVQETQYF	TGTGCCAGCAGCCCGGGGACAGATCCCGTCCAAGAGACCCAGTACTTC
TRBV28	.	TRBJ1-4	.	CASSTNRNEKLFF	TGTGCCAGCAGCACTAATCGGAATGAAAAACTGTTTTTT
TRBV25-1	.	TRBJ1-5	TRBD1	CASSETGDNQPQHF	TGTGCCAGCAGTGAAACAGGGGACAATCAGCCCCAGCATTTT
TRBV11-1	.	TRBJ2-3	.	CASRGRGGDTQYF	TGTGCCAGCAGGGGAAGAGGGGGAGATACGCAGTATTTT
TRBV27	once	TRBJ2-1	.	CASSIKAGSDGEQFF	TGTGCCAGCAGTATAAAAGCGGGCTCTGACGGTGAGCAGTTCTTC
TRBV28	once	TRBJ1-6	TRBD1	CASRHDRASSPLHF	TGTGCCAGCAGGCACGACAGGGCGTCATCACCCCTCCACTTT
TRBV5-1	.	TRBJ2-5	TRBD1	CASSVTGGGWQETQYF	TGCGCCAGCAGCGTTACAGGGGGCGGTTGGCAAGAGACCCAGTACTTC
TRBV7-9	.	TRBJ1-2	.	CASSPGVGFQFEGYTF	TGTGCCAGCAGCCCCGGGGTAGGGTTCCAGTTCGAGGGCTACACCTTC
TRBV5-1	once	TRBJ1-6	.	CASRPGRSGNSPLHF	TGCGCCAGCAGGCCCGGCCGCTCGGGTAATTCACCCCTCCACTTT
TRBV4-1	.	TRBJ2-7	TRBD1	CASSQREGQASYEQYF	TGCGCCAGCAGCCAGAGGGAAGGACAGGCCTCCTACGAGCAGTACTTC
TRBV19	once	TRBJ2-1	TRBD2	CASSYLGLAAGGNEQFF	TGTGCCAGTAGTTACCTTGGACTAGCGGCAGGGGGGAATGAGCAGTTCTTC